The sequence of this T cell receptor beta chain was determined in a study of blood T cell repertoires in COVID-19. About the study: PBMCs, B-cell-depleted T cells, or T cells were the source of the cDNA or gDNA that made up the material.

Germline V gene data show CDR1 as SEHNR and CDR2 as FQNEAQ (reference sequence). The V and J ends lost 3 bases and 0 bases, in that order; junction bases with no gene match: 6. This CDR3 is built from 16 residues. Residents of about 25 US areas, aged about 18 to 89 years, made up the participants. The repertoire was sequenced with immunoSEQ multiplex PCR; TCRdb's copy has only in-frame clones and lacks some. The sample holds about 250,000 clones, 87% seen once. The sequencing input was PBMCs or T cells enriched from blood (not recorded which). The receptor was isolated from a woman aged 30 to 39 with acute COVID-19. This rearrangement joins TRBV7-9 to TRBJ1-1; TRBD1 matches 8 bases. In DNA, the CDR3 is TGTGCCAGCAGCTTCTTTACAGGGGGTCTGAACACTGAAGCTTTCTTT. It yields the protein CASSFFTGGLNTEAFF.